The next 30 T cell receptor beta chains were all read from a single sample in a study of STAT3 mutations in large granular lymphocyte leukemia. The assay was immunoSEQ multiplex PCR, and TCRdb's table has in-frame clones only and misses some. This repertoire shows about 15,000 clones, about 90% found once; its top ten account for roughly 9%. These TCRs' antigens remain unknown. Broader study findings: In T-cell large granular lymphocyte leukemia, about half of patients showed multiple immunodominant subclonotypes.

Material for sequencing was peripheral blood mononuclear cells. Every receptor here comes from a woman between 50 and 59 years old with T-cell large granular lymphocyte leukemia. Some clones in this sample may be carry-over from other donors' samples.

In DNA form, the CDR3 reads TGTGCCAGCAGCTTGGGAGGGGGCGCTTGGAGGGAGACCCAGTACTTC. It is translated as CASSLGGGAWRETQYF. The V gene is TRBV5-8, the J gene TRBJ2-5; TRBD1 agrees at 7 bases. The CDR3 contains 16 residues. Trimming cost V 0 bases and J 5 bases; bases outside gene matches: 10. The germline CDR1 and CDR2 sequences are SGHTS and YDEGEE.

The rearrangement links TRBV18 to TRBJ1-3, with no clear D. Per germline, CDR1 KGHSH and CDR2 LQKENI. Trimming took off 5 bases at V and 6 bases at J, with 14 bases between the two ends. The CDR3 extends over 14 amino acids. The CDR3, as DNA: TGTGCCAGCTCAGCGGATTTAATTGAAAACACCATATATTTT. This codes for CASSADLIENTIYF.

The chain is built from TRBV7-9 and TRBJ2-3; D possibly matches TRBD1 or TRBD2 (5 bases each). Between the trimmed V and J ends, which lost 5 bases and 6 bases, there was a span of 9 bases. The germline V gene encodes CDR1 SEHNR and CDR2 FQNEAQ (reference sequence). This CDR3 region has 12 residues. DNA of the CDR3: TGTGCCAGCAGCGCCGGGACGGATACGCAGTATTTT. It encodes CASSAGTDTQYF.

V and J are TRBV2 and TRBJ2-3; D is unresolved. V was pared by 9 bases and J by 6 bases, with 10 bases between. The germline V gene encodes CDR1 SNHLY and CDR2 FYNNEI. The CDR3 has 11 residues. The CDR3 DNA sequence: TGTGCCAGGGGGAAGCTGGATACGCAGTATTTT. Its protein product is CARGKLDTQYF.

The CDR3 is CASSPPSARGNQPQHF. CDR3 nucleotide sequence: TGTGCCAGCTCACCACCGTCGGCGCGGGGCAATCAGCCCCAGCATTTT. This chain connects TRBV18 to TRBJ1-5; D unclear. Trimming cost V 0 bases and J 2 bases, with 11 bases left between them. The V gene's germline CDR1 is KGHSH and CDR2 LQKENI. CDR3 size: 16 residues.

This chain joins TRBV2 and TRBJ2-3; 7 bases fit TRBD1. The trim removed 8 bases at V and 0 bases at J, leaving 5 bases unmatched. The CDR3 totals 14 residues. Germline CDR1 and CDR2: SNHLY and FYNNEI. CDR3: CASVDRRSTDTQYF. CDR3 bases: TGTGCCAGCGTGGACAGGCGGAGCACAGATACGCAGTATTTT.

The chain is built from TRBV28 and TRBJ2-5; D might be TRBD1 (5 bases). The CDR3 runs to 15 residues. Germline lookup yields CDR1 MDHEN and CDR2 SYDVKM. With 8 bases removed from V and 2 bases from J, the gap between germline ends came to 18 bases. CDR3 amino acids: CASCWQGWEQETQYF. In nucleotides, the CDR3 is TGTGCCAGCTGCTGGCAGGGTTGGGAACAAGAGACCCAGTACTTC.

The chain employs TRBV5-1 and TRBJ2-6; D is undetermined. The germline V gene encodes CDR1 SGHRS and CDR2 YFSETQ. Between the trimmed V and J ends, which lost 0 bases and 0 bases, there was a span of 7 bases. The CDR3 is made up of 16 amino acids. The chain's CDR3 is CASSLVGSSGANVLTF. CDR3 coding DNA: TGCGCCAGCAGCTTGGTGGGAAGCTCTGGGGCCAACGTCCTGACTTTC.

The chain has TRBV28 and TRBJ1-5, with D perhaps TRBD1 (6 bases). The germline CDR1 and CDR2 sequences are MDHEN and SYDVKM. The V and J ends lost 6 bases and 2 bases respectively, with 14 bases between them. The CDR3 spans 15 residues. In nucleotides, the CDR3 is TGTGCCAGCAGGAGGGGAGGGGGTCGCAATCAGCCCCAGCATTTT. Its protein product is CASRRGGGRNQPQHF. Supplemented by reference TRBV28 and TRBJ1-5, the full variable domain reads DVKVTQSSRYLVKRTGEKVFLECVQDMDHENMFWYRQDPGLGLRLIYFSYDVKMKEKGDIPEGYSVSREKKERFSLILESASTNQTSMYLCASRRGGGRNQPQHFGDGTRLSIL.

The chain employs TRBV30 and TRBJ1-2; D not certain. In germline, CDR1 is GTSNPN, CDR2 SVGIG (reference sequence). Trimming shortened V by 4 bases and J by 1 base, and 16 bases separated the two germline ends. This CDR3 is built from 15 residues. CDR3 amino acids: CAWNNNQADNYGYTF. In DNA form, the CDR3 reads TGTGCCTGGAATAACAACCAAGCAGATAACTATGGCTACACCTTC.

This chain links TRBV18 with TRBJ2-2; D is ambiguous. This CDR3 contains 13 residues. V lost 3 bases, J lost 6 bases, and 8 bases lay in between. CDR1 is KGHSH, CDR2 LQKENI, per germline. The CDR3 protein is CASSPYDAGELFF. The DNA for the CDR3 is TGTGCCAGCTCACCTTACGACGCCGGGGAGCTGTTTTTT.

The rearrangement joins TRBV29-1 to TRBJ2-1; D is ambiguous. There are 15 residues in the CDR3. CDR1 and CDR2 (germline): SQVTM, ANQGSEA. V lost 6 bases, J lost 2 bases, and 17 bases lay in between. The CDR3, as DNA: TGCAGCGTCGGAAACTTCGACGGGCCCTACAATGAGCAGTTCTTC. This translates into CSVGNFDGPYNEQFF.

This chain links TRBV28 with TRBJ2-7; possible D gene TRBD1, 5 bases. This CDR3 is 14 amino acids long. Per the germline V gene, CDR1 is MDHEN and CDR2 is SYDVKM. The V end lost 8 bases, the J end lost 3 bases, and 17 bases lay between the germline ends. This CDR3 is CASGSSTVSYEQYF. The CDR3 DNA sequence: TGTGCCAGCGGATCCTCGACAGTTAGCTACGAGCAGTACTTC.

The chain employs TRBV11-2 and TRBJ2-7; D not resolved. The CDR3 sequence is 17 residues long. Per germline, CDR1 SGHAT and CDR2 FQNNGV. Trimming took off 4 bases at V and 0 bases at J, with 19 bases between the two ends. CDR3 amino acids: CASSSLTRSQGSYEQYF. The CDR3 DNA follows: TGTGCCAGCAGCTCCCTAACCCGCTCACAAGGCTCCTACGAGCAGTACTTC.

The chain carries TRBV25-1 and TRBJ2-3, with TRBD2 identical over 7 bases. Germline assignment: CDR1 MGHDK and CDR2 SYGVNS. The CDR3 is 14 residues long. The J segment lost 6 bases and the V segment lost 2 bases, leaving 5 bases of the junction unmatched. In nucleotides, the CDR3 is TGTGCCAGCAGTGAACCGGGGAGGGTGGATACGCAGTATTTT. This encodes CASSEPGRVDTQYF.

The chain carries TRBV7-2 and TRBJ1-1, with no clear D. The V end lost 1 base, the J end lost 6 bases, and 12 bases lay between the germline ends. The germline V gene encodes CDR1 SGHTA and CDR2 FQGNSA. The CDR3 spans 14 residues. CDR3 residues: CASSLVGPRAEAFF. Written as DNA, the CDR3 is TGTGCCAGCAGCTTAGTAGGTCCCCGGGCTGAAGCTTTCTTT.

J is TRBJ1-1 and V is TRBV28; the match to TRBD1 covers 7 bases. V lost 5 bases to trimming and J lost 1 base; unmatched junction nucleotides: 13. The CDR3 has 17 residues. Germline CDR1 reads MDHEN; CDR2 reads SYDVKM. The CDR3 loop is CASSRPQGKVPNTEAFF. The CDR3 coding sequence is TGTGCCAGCAGTCGACCACAGGGGAAGGTGCCGAACACTGAAGCTTTCTTT. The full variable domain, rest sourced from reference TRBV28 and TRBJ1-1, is DVKVTQSSRYLVKRTGEKVFLECVQDMDHENMFWYRQDPGLGLRLIYFSYDVKMKEKGDIPEGYSVSREKKERFSLILESASTNQTSMYLCASSRPQGKVPNTEAFFGQGTRLTVV.

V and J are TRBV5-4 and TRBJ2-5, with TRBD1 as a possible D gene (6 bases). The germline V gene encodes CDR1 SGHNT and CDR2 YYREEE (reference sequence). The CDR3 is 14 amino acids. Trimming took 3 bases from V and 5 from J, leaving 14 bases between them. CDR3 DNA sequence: TGTGCCAGCAGCTCCGGGACACTCAAGGAGACCCAGTACTTC. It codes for CASSSGTLKETQYF.

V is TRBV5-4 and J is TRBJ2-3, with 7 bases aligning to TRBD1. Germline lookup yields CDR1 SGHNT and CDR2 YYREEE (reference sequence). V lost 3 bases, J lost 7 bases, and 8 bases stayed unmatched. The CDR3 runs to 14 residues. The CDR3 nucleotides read TGTGCCAGCAGCTCGGACAGGCTCTCCAATACGCAGTATTTT. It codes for CASSSDRLSNTQYF.

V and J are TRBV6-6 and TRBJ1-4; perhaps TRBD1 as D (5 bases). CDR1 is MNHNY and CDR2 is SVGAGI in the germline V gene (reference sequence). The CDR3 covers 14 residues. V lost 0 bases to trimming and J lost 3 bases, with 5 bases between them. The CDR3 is CASSYSTANEKLFF. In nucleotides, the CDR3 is TGTGCCAGCAGTTACTCGACAGCTAATGAAAAACTGTTTTTT.

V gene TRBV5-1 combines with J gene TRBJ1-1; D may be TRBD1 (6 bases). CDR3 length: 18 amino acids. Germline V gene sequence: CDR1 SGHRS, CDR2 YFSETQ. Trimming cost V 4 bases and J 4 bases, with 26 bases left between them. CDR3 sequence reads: CASSGTGSISLMSTEAFF. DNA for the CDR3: TGCGCCAGCAGCGGCACAGGGAGTATCTCCCTGATGAGCACTGAAGCTTTCTTT.

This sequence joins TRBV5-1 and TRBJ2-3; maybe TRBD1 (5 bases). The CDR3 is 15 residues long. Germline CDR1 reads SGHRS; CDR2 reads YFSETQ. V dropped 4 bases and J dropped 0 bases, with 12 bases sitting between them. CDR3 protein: CASSPTDSSTDTQYF. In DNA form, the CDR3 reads TGCGCCAGCAGCCCGACAGACAGTAGCACAGATACGCAGTATTTT.

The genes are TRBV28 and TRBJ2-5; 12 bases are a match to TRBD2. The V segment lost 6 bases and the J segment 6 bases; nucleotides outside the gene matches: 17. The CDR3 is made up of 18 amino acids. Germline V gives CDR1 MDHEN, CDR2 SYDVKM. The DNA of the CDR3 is TGTGCCAGCAGGAGGACTAGCGGGACCTCTTCCATCTCGAAGACCCAGTACTTC. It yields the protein CASRRTSGTSSISKTQYF.

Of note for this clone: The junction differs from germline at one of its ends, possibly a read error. The CDR3 region has the DNA TGTGCCAGCAGGGAAGGTATTAATAGCAATCAGCCCCAGCATTTT. Its protein product is CASREGINSNQPQHF. The chain has TRBV2 and TRBJ1-5; D call uncertain. Germline lookup yields CDR1 SNHLY and CDR2 FYNNEI. CDR3 length: 15 amino acids.

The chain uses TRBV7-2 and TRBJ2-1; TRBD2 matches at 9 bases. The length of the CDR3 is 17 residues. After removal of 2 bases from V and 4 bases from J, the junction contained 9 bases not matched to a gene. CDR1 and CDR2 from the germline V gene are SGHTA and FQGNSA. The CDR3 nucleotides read TGTGCCAGCAGCTTACGGGCTAGCGGGACTTATTACAATGAGCAGTTCTTC. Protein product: CASSLRASGTYYNEQFF.

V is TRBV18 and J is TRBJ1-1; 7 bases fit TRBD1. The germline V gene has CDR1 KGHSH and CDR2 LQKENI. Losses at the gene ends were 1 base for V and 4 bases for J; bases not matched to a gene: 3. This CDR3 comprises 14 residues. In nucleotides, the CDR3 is TGTGCCAGCTCACCACAGGGACAGCCCACTGAAGCTTTCTTT. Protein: CASSPQGQPTEAFF. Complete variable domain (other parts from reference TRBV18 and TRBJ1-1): NAGVMQNPRHLVRRRGQEARLRCSPMKGHSHVYWYRQLPEEGLKFMVYLQKENIIDESGMPKERFSAEFPKEGPSILRIQQVVRGDSAAYFCASSPQGQPTEAFFGQGTRLTVV.

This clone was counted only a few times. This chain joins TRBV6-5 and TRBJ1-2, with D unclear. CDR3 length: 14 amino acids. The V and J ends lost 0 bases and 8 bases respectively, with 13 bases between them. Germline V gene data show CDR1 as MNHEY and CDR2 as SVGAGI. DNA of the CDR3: TGTGCCAGCAGTTACTCGAAGTGGGCTCTCGGCTACACCTTC. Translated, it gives CASSYSKWALGYTF.

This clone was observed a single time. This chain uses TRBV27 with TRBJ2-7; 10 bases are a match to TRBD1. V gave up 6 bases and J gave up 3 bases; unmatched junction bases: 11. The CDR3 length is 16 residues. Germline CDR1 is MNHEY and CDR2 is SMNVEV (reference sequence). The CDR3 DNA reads TGTGCCAGCAGGATGCGCCCCGGGACAGGGGTCTACGAGCAGTACTTC. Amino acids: CASRMRPGTGVYEQYF.

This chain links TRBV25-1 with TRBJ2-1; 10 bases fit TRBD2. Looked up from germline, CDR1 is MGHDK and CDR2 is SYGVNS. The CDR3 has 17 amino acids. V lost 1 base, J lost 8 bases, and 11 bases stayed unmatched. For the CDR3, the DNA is TGTGCCAGCAGTGAATCGGCTAGCGGGAGCAAATATGATGAGCAGTTCTTC. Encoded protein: CASSESASGSKYDEQFF. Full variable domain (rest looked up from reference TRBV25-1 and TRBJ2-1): EADIYQTPRYLVIGTGKKITLECSQTMGHDKMYWYQQDPGMELHLIHYSYGVNSTEKGDLSSESTVSRIRTEHFPLTLESARPSHTSQYLCASSESASGSKYDEQFFGPGTRLTVL.

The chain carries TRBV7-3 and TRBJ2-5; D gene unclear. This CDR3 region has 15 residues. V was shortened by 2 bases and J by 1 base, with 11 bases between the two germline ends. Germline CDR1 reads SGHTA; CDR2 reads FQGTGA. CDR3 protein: CASSLLPAAQETQYF. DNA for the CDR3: TGTGCCAGCAGCTTACTCCCGGCAGCCCAAGAGACCCAGTACTTC.